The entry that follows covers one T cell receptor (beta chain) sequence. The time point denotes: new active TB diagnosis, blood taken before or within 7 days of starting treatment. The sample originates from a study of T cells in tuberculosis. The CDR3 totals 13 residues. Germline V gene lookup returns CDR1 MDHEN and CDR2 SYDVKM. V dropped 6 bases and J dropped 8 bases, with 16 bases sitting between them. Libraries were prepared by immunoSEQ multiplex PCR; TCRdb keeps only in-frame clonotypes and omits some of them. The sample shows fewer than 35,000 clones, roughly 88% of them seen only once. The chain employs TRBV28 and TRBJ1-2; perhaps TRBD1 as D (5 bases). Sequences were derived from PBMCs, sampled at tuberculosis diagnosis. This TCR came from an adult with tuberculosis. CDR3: CASSLDRQSGYTF. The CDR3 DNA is TGTGCCAGCAGCCTTGACCGACAGTCCGGCTACACCTTC.